These 17 T cell receptor beta chains were all obtained from the same sample, sequenced in a study of T-cell reconstitution after alpha-beta-depleted transplantation in children. As it was prepared, the TCRbeta library received unique molecular identifiers. TCRdb re-called the PCR reads through MiXCR, storing one row per CDR3 protein. The repertoire holds 250,000 to 300,000 distinct CDR3 sequences, with approximately 10% as singletons. The sequencing here drew on peripheral blood, taken 180 days after TCRalphabeta/CD19-depleted stem cell transplant. The origin of the receptors is a male patient between 2 and 9 years old who had a stem cell transplant for chronic granulomatous disease, so the T cells may come from the graft donor.

In its sample, this clonotype was seen many times. The chain is built from TRBV28 and TRBJ2-1; D is ambiguous. Trimming removed 5 bases from V and 5 bases from J, with 7 bases in between. The CDR3 covers 12 residues. The germline V gene has CDR1 MDHEN and CDR2 SYDVKM. This CDR3 reads CASSSFDNEQFF. In nucleotides, the CDR3 is TGTGCCAGCAGTAGTTTTGACAATGAGCAGTTCTTC. The whole variable domain, remainder taken from reference TRBV28 and TRBJ2-1, is DVKVTQSSRYLVKRTGEKVFLECVQDMDHENMFWYRQDPGLGLRLIYFSYDVKMKEKGDIPEGYSVSREKKERFSLILESASTNQTSMYLCASSSFDNEQFFGPGTRLTVL.

In the case of this clonotype: This clone may be a read error of a much larger clone one base away. The chain has TRBV4-3 and TRBJ2-1; 8 bases line up with TRBD2. This CDR3 comprises 14 residues. V lost 9 bases and J lost 6; bases outside the gene matches: 10. The germline gives CDR1 LGHNA, CDR2 YSLEER. The CDR3 sequence is CARSYTSGTNEQFF. CDR3 nucleotides: TGCGCCAGAAGCTACACTAGCGGAACCAATGAGCAGTTCTTC.

This clonotype was recorded many times. The J gene is TRBJ2-7, the V gene TRBV20-1, with 8 bases aligning to TRBD1. CDR3 size: 18 residues. Per the germline V gene, CDR1 is DFQATT and CDR2 is SNEGSKA (reference sequence). With 1 base clipped from V and 1 base from J, the junction kept 15 bases outside the gene matches. The CDR3 region is CSARGVTGGQVRSYEQYF. In nucleotides, the CDR3 is TGCAGTGCTAGAGGGGTAACAGGGGGGCAGGTGAGGTCCTACGAGCAGTACTTC.

This clonotype has a count of ten or more. The chain joins TRBV7-8 to TRBJ2-5; 12 bases fit TRBD2. In germline, CDR1 is SGHVS, CDR2 FQNEAQ. Trimming at V came to 5 bases and at J to 5 bases, leaving 18 bases not matched to a gene. There are 19 residues in the CDR3. CDR3 protein: CASSLRRLAGAGFEETQYF. CDR3 nucleotide sequence: TGTGCCAGCAGCCTACGTAGACTAGCGGGAGCCGGCTTTGAGGAGACCCAGTACTTC.

This clonotype showed up many times. This chain uses TRBV2 with TRBJ2-1, with D unresolved. The CDR3 contains 11 residues. Trimming took 8 bases from V and 5 from J, leaving 7 bases between them. Germline assignment: CDR1 SNHLY and CDR2 FYNNEI. The CDR3 reads CASSYHNEQFF. The CDR3 nucleotides read TGTGCCAGCTCGTATCACAATGAGCAGTTCTTC.

In its sample, this clonotype was seen many times. V is TRBV25-1 and J is TRBJ2-1; D possibly matches TRBD1 or TRBD2 (6 bases each). CDR1 and CDR2 (germline): MGHDK, SYGVNS. This CDR3 spans 13 amino acids. Between the trimmed V and J ends, which lost 1 base and 11 bases, there was a span of 12 bases. CDR3 amino acids: CASSESGAGKQFF. CDR3 bases: TGTGCCAGCAGTGAATCGGGGGCGGGGAAGCAGTTCTTC.

The table lists this clonotype with many counts. The CDR3 is CASSPNWQGGEKLFF. The CDR3 coding sequence is TGTGCCAGCAGCCCAAATTGGCAAGGTGGAGAAAAACTGTTTTTT. This chain uses TRBV7-9 with TRBJ1-4; D call uncertain. The CDR3 runs 15 residues. The ends were cut back, 5 bases at V and 8 bases at J, with 18 bases in the middle. CDR1 is SEHNR and CDR2 is FQNEAQ in the germline V gene (reference sequence).

This clonotype occurred many times. The chain employs TRBV10-3 and TRBJ2-7, with 9 bases matching TRBD2. The CDR3 contains 16 residues. V gave up 4 bases and J gave up 1 base; unmatched junction bases: 8. Germline V gene data show CDR1 as ENHRY and CDR2 as SYGVKD. The CDR3 here is CAISAGTSKLSYEQYF. The CDR3 coding sequence is TGTGCCATCAGTGCCGGGACTAGCAAGCTTTCCTACGAGCAGTACTTC.

This clonotype was detected many times. The rearrangement joins TRBV20-1 to TRBJ2-3, with D unclear. V was clipped by 6 bases and J by 3 bases, with 10 bases between them. Looked up from germline, CDR1 is DFQATT and CDR2 is SNEGSKA (reference sequence). CDR3 length: 12 amino acids. CDR3: CSADPGTDTQYF. The CDR3 DNA reads as TGCAGTGCAGACCCTGGGACAGATACGCAGTATTTT.

The sample holds many counts of this clonotype. The CDR3 here is CSADLREDGQETQYF. The CDR3 DNA reads TGCAGTGCCGATTTGCGGGAAGATGGTCAAGAGACCCAGTACTTC. The genes are TRBV20-1 and TRBJ2-5; possible D gene TRBD2, 6 bases. Germline CDR1 is DFQATT and CDR2 is SNEGSKA (reference sequence). CDR3 size: 15 residues. Trimming took 6 bases from V and 2 from J, leaving 19 bases between them.

This clonotype was observed at least ten times. The chain links TRBV9 to TRBJ2-1; D is ambiguous. CDR3 length equals 16 residues. Trimming stripped 4 bases from V and 0 bases from J, with 14 bases between. CDR1 is SGDLS, CDR2 YYNGEE, per germline. The CDR3 coding sequence is TGTGCCAGCAGCCCCCTCTTCGGCGGCTCCTACAATGAGCAGTTCTTC. It codes for CASSPLFGGSYNEQFF.

This clonotype was seen at least ten times. The chain carries TRBV20-1 and TRBJ1-4; possible D gene TRBD1, 6 bases. CDR1 is DFQATT and CDR2 is SNEGSKA in the germline V gene (reference sequence). The CDR3 contains 14 residues. The V end was cut by 7 bases, the J end by 7 bases, with 19 bases between. The CDR3 DNA reads as TGCAGTGTACATCATACAGGGTGGGGTGAAAAACTGTTTTTT. This sequence encodes CSVHHTGWGEKLFF.

This clonotype was seen many times. This sequence joins TRBV12-3 or TRBV12-4 and TRBJ2-1, with TRBD2 matching 7 bases. The ends lost 5 bases at V and 12 bases at J; junction bases unmatched: 10. The CDR3 has 13 residues. DNA for the CDR3: TGTGCCAGCAGTACAACCGGGACTATAGTGCAGTTCTTC. Encoded protein: CASSTTGTIVQFF.

The sample holds a few counts of this clonotype. This chain connects TRBV3-1 to TRBJ2-7; 7 bases map to TRBD1. Germline V lookup: CDR1 LGHDT, CDR2 YNNKEL (reference sequence). V lost 1 base and J lost 2; bases outside the gene matches: 2. CDR3 length: 14 amino acids. CDR3 nucleotide sequence: TGTGCCAGCAGCCAAGGGGGGACAGCCTACGAGCAGTACTTC. Its translation: CASSQGGTAYEQYF.

This clonotype appeared many times. This chain links TRBV18 with TRBJ2-7; D possibly corresponds to TRBD1 (5 bases). In germline, CDR1 is KGHSH, CDR2 LQKENI. The CDR3 loop spans 15 amino acids. V dropped 1 base and J dropped 1 base, with 11 bases sitting between them. The CDR3 DNA sequence: TGTGCCAGCTCACCACTCAGCAGGGCGTCCTACGAGCAGTACTTC. This translates into CASSPLSRASYEQYF.

This clonotype was detected ten times or more. This chain links TRBV5-1 with TRBJ2-1; 8 positions agree with TRBD2. Unmatched junction bases numbered 15, after V lost 3 bases and J lost 7 bases. The length of the CDR3 is 17 residues. Germline CDR1 and CDR2: SGHRS and YFSETQ. In nucleotides, the CDR3 is TGCGCCAGCAGCTCTTCCACCGGGACTAGAATCGCTAATGAGCAGTTCTTC. This sequence encodes CASSSSTGTRIANEQFF.

This clonotype has a count of ten or more. The chain links TRBV29-1 to TRBJ2-7, with 8 bases that match TRBD1. This CDR3 contains 15 residues. CDR1 and CDR2 (germline): SQVTM, ANQGSEA. Losses at the gene ends were 0 bases for V and 4 bases for J; bases not matched to a gene: 8. The CDR3 sequence is CSVEDRAGGRYEQYF. The CDR3 bases are TGCAGCGTTGAAGATCGGGCAGGGGGCAGGTACGAGCAGTACTTC.